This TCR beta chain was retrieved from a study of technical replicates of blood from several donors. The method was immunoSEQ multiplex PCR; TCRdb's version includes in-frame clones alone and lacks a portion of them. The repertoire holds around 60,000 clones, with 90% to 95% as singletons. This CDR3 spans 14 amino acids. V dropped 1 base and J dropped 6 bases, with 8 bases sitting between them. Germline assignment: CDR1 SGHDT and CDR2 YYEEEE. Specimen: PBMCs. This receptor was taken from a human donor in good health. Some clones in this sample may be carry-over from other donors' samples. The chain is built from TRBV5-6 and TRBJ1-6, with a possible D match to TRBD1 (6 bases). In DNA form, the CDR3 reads TGTGCCAGCAGCTTGATACAGGGTAATTCACCCCTCCACTTT. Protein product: CASSLIQGNSPLHF.